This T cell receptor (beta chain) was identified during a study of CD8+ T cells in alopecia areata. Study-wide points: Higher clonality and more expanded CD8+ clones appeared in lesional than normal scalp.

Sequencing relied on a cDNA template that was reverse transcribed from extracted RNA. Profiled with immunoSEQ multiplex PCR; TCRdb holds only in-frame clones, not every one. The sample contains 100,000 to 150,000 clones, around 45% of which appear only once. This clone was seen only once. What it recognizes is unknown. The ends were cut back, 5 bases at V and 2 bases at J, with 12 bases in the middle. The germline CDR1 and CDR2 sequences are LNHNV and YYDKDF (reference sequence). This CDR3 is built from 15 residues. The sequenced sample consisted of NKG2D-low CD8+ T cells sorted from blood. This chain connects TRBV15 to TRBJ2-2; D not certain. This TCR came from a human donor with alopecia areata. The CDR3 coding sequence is TGTGCCACCAGCTCGCGAGAGACAAACACCGGGGAGCTGTTTTTT. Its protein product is CATSSRETNTGELFF.